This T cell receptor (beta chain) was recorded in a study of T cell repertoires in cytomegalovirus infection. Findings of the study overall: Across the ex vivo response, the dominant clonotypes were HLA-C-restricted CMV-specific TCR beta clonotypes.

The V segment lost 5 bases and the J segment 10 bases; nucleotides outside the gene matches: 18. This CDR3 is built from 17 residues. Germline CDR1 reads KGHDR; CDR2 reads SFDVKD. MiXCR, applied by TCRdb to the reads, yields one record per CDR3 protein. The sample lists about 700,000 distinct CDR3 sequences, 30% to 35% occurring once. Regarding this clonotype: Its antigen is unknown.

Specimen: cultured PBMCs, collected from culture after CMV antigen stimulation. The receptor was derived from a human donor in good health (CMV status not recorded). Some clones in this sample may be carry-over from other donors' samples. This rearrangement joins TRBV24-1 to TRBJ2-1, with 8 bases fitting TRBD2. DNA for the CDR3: TGTGCCACCAGTGCCCTAGGGACGGGGGGGGGACCTGAGGAGCAGTTCTTC. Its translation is CATSALGTGGGPEEQFF.